The 19 T cell receptor beta chains below were found in one sample sequenced in a study of cytomegalovirus exposure and HLA in healthy donors. 13 Jbeta primers and 60 Vbeta primers were used for the PCR. This table comes from immunoSEQ multiplex PCR, and its TCRdb copy is limited to in-frame clones, with some not included. The repertoire holds 150,000 to 180,000 clones, 70% to 80% seen once, with around 13% in the top ten. Sequences were obtained from PBMCs. The source is a man under 40 in good health and CMV-seropositive.

This chain connects TRBV5-1 to TRBJ2-5; D remains unclear. Trimming took off 4 bases at V and 4 bases at J, with 8 bases between the two ends. The CDR3 is 12 amino acids. Germline values: CDR1 SGHRS, CDR2 YFSETQ. CDR3 coding DNA: TGCGCCAGCAGCCTGACTTCAGAGACCCAGTACTTC. This encodes CASSLTSETQYF.

The chain carries TRBV7-9 and TRBJ2-2; D gene ambiguous. The V end lost 1 base, the J end lost 6 bases, and 9 bases lay between the germline ends. This CDR3 comprises 14 residues. Per germline, CDR1 SEHNR and CDR2 FQNEAQ (reference sequence). The CDR3 loop reads CASSLDPLAGELFF. The DNA of the CDR3 is TGTGCCAGCAGCTTAGACCCTCTAGCCGGGGAGCTGTTTTTT.

V usage is TRBV14 and J usage is TRBJ2-3, with TRBD1 as a possible D gene (5 bases). The V end lost 1 base, the J end lost 2 bases, and 13 bases lay between the germline ends. Germline V gene lookup returns CDR1 SGHDN and CDR2 FVKESK. The CDR3 totals 16 residues. CDR3: CASSQAVQGPTDTQYF. As DNA, the CDR3 is TGTGCCAGCAGCCAAGCGGTCCAGGGTCCCACAGATACGCAGTATTTT.

The chain carries TRBV7-2 and TRBJ1-2; TRBD1 is a possible D gene (6 bases). The ends were cut back, 5 bases at V and 2 bases at J, with 15 bases in the middle. The CDR3 spans 15 residues. Germline V gene sequence: CDR1 SGHTA, CDR2 FQGNSA. The CDR3 protein is CASSLVQDRNYGYTF. DNA for the CDR3: TGTGCCAGCAGCCTTGTTCAGGACAGAAACTATGGCTACACCTTC.

This clone is a singleton in its sample. J is TRBJ2-7 and V is TRBV6-6; tentative D call: TRBD2 (5 bases). Trimming cost V 6 bases and J 3 bases, with 9 bases left between them. CDR3 length equals 12 residues. The V gene's germline CDR1 is MNHNY and CDR2 SVGAGI (reference sequence). The DNA of the CDR3 is TGTGCCAGCAGAAGTCGGGACTACGAGCAGTACTTC. Residues: CASRSRDYEQYF.

Ten or more counts support this clone. This chain connects TRBV29-1 to TRBJ1-1; D is perhaps TRBD1 (6 bases). CDR3 size: 13 residues. Germline CDR1 is SQVTM and CDR2 is ANQGSEA. The ends were cut back, 4 bases at V and 1 base at J, with 10 bases in the middle. Here the CDR3 DNA reads TGCAGCGTTGTCGGGGGGCAGAACACTGAAGCTTTCTTT. Its translation is CSVVGGQNTEAFF.

This clone was counted once. The chain carries TRBV21-1 and TRBJ2-7; no DNA check was done on the table's D call, TRBD1. TRBV21-1 is tagged as a pseudogene. This CDR3 has 17 amino acids. CDR3 residues: CASSKKRLQAHSYEQYF. DNA for the CDR3: TGTGCCAGCAGCAAAAAACGGCTTCAGGCACACTCCTACGAGCAGTACTTC.

CDR3 loop: CASSSSGENYNEQFF. The CDR3 nucleotides are TGTGCCAGCAGCTCCAGCGGGGAAAACTACAATGAGCAGTTCTTC. The gene calls are TRBV5-5 and TRBJ2-1; TRBD2 matches 7 bases. With 3 bases clipped from V and 3 bases from J, the junction kept 6 bases outside the gene matches. Germline V gene lookup returns CDR1 SGHKS and CDR2 YYEKEE (reference sequence). CDR3 length: 15 residues.

The chain combines TRBV19 with TRBJ2-7; D might be TRBD2 (6 bases). The V end lost 5 bases, the J end lost 2 bases, and 16 bases lay between the germline ends. Germline assignment: CDR1 LNHDA and CDR2 SQIVND (reference sequence). The CDR3 is made up of 15 amino acids. As DNA, the CDR3 is TGTGCCAGTAGTTGGGGCCTAGCGCAAACCTACGAGCAGTACTTC. Amino acids: CASSWGLAQTYEQYF.

This chain links TRBV2 with TRBJ1-2; D is perhaps TRBD1 (6 bases). The V and J ends lost 11 bases and 0 bases respectively, with 10 bases between them. This CDR3 comprises 12 residues. The germline gives CDR1 SNHLY, CDR2 FYNNEI. The chain's CDR3 is CAGTLTNYGYTF. CDR3 DNA: TGTGCCGGGACACTTACTAACTATGGCTACACCTTC.

Comments on this clone: The identical CDR3 is also encoded by other nucleotide sequences in the sample. The chain employs TRBV28 and TRBJ2-7; TRBD2 agrees at 10 bases. The CDR3 runs to 16 residues. The J segment lost 3 bases and the V segment lost 5 bases, leaving 10 bases of the junction unmatched. Germline V gene lookup returns CDR1 MDHEN and CDR2 SYDVKM. The CDR3 coding sequence is TGTGCCAGCAGTCTTCTAGCGGGAGAGTCGTACTACGAGCAGTACTTC. This sequence encodes CASSLLAGESYYEQYF. Based on the CDR3 plus reference TRBV28 and TRBJ2-7, the full variable domain is DVKVTQSSRYLVKRTGEKVFLECVQDMDHENMFWYRQDPGLGLRLIYFSYDVKMKEKGDIPEGYSVSREKKERFSLILESASTNQTSMYLCASSLLAGESYYEQYFGPGTRLTVT.

Comment on this clone: This sample also contains other DNA sequences that code for the same CDR3. V usage is TRBV27 and J usage is TRBJ2-7; 8 bases fit TRBD2. This CDR3 is built from 13 residues. Germline CDR1 MNHEY, CDR2 SMNVEV (reference sequence). J was trimmed by 2 bases and V by 5 bases; bases with no gene match: 2. The CDR3 protein is CASSLGLAYEQYF. CDR3 nucleotides: TGTGCCAGCAGTCTGGGACTAGCCTACGAGCAGTACTTC.

V gene TRBV14 combines with J gene TRBJ2-3; TRBD2 matches at 10 bases. This CDR3 has 18 amino acids. The germline CDR1 and CDR2 sequences are SGHDN and FVKESK. Trimming at V came to 0 bases and at J to 5 bases, leaving 11 bases not matched to a gene. The CDR3 nucleotides read TGTGCCAGCAGCCAAGATACCCTGCTAGCGGGAGTCGAAGATACGCAGTATTTT. It codes for CASSQDTLLAGVEDTQYF.

This clone was counted only a few times. The chain is built from TRBV28 and TRBJ1-2; a weak D match, TRBD1 (5 bases). This CDR3 is 13 amino acids long. Trimming removed 11 bases from V and 10 bases from J, with 23 bases in between. The germline V gene has CDR1 MDHEN and CDR2 SYDVKM. This CDR3 reads CAGGDIPRGLYTF. In DNA, the CDR3 is TGTGCCGGTGGGGATATTCCAAGGGGTCTCTACACCTTC.

This clone was observed once. The chain uses TRBV28 and TRBJ2-7, with TRBD2 matching over 11 bases. Looked up from germline, CDR1 is MDHEN and CDR2 is SYDVKM. This CDR3 is 14 amino acids long. The V and J ends lost 6 bases and 6 bases, in that order; junction bases with no gene match: 7. The CDR3 loop is CASSILAGVLEQYF. CDR3 bases: TGTGCCAGCAGCATACTAGCGGGAGTCCTCGAGCAGTACTTC. Using reference TRBV28 and TRBJ2-7 for the parts outside the CDR3, the full variable domain is DVKVTQSSRYLVKRTGEKVFLECVQDMDHENMFWYRQDPGLGLRLIYFSYDVKMKEKGDIPEGYSVSREKKERFSLILESASTNQTSMYLCASSILAGVLEQYFGPGTRLTVT.

The V gene is TRBV28, the J gene TRBJ2-1, with 11 bases matching TRBD1. Germline CDR1 is MDHEN and CDR2 is SYDVKM. CDR3 size: 14 residues. J lost 6 bases, V lost 6 bases, and 4 bases had no gene match. The CDR3 spells CASRWDRGTNEQFF. CDR3 sequence (DNA): TGTGCCAGCAGGTGGGACAGGGGGACCAATGAGCAGTTCTTC.

The chain couples TRBV29-1 to TRBJ1-2; D might be TRBD1 (6 bases). This CDR3 has 10 amino acids. Trimming shortened V by 7 bases and J by 10 bases, and 13 bases separated the two germline ends. CDR1 is SQVTM, CDR2 ANQGSEA, per germline. The CDR3 DNA reads TGCAGCGCTGGACAGCCTAACTACACCTTC. Translated: CSAGQPNYTF.

The chain couples TRBV27 to TRBJ1-1; 9 nucleotides agree with TRBD1. Germline V gene lookup returns CDR1 MNHEY and CDR2 SMNVEV (reference sequence). V shed 2 bases, J shed 6 bases, and the junction held 10 bases outside the gene matches. This CDR3 has 16 amino acids. The CDR3 coding sequence is TGTGCCAGCAGTTTAAGGGAGACAGGGGGTAAGTCTGAAGCTTTCTTT. Amino acid sequence: CASSLRETGGKSEAFF.

The V and J genes are TRBV7-8 and TRBJ2-5, with 9 bases fitting TRBD1. This CDR3 is built from 17 residues. Germline values: CDR1 SGHVS, CDR2 FQNEAQ. The V gene end was trimmed by 5 bases and the J gene end by 3 bases; junction bases not matched to a gene: 13. DNA for the CDR3: TGTGCCAGCAGCCTAGAGAGTCCGGGACAGGGAGAAGAGACCCAGTACTTC. As protein: CASSLESPGQGEETQYF.